Listed below are T cell receptor beta chains from one sample, sequenced in a study of blood T cell repertoires in COVID-19. The data were produced by immunoSEQ multiplex PCR, yet TCRdb's version contains in-frame clones alone and is incomplete. This repertoire shows approximately 220,000 clones, 83% found once; its top ten account for 4.8%. The sample taken for sequencing was PBMCs or T cells enriched from blood (not recorded which). The receptors were sampled from a woman between 50 and 59 years old who had been exposed to COVID-19. Both conserved end residues are part of each CDR3. The order of the fields is V gene, J gene, clone size, D gene, CDR3 DNA, CDR3 protein. A D gene is named only where the DNA matches it firmly. Some rows have no size entry. The others give once, few or many, or a class for an expanded clone.

TRBV4-2	TRBJ1-1	.	.	TGTGCCAGCAGCCAAGACAGCGCAGGGCTCGAGACTGAAGCTTTCTTT	CASSQDSAGLETEAFF
TRBV5-1	TRBJ1-1	.	TRBD1	TGCGCCAGCAGCTTGAAGACAGGGGGTGATGGCACTGAAGCTTTCTTT	CASSLKTGGDGTEAFF
TRBV18	TRBJ2-7	.	.	TGTGCCAGCTCCAACGGGAACGTCGGCTCCTACGAGCAGTACTTC	CASSNGNVGSYEQYF
TRBV15	TRBJ1-1	.	.	TGTGCCACCAGCAGAGATCTAGGGACTAACCCTGAAGCTTTCTTT	CATSRDLGTNPEAFF
TRBV10-3	TRBJ1-2	.	.	TGTGCCATCAGTGAGTCCGGAGACGGCTACACCTTC	CAISESGDGYTF
TRBV7-3	TRBJ1-1	.	TRBD1	TGTGCCAGCAGCTCAAGGACAGGGGAGAACACTGAAGCTTTCTTT	CASSSRTGENTEAFF
TRBV15	TRBJ1-1	.	.	TGTGCCACCAGCAGAGATATCCGGGAGGGAACTGAAGCTTTCTTT	CATSRDIREGTEAFF
TRBV27	TRBJ2-6	.	.	TGTGCCAGCAGTTTTCGGTTTTCTGGGGCCAACGTCCTGACTTTC	CASSFRFSGANVLTF
TRBV6-5	TRBJ2-6	.	.	TGTGCCACCCTTCGGCGGGTCCCCGGGGCCAACGTCCTGACTTTC	CATLRRVPGANVLTF
TRBV24-1	TRBJ1-5	.	.	TGTGCCACCAGTGGGCCCGGGGATTATCAGCCCCAGCATTTT	CATSGPGDYQPQHF
TRBV5-6	TRBJ1-2	.	.	TGTGCCAGCAGCCGGGGTGGGTATGGCTACACCTTC	CASSRGGYGYTF
TRBV28	TRBJ1-1	.	.	TGTGCCAGCAGCTGGGGAGATTTTAAAGCTTTCTTT	CASSWGDFKAFF
TRBV7-2	TRBJ2-3	.	.	TGTGCCAGCAGCACCTCCCGGGATACGCAGTATTTT	CASSTSRDTQYF
TRBV19	TRBJ1-5	.	.	TGTGCCAGTAGTATCGGGTACGGCAATCAGCCCCAGCATTTT	CASSIGYGNQPQHF
TRBV12-5	TRBJ2-7	.	.	TGTGCTAGTGGTTCTTCCTACGAGCAGTACTTC	CASGSSYEQYF
TRBV7-9	TRBJ2-3	.	TRBD2	TGTGCCAGCAGCGCGGTCCCGGGACTAGCGGGGGGCCCCCAAGATACGCAGTATTTT	CASSAVPGLAGGPQDTQYF
TRBV3-1/TRBV3-2	TRBJ1-1	.	.	TGTGCCAGCGGTCCGACAGCGCAGAACACTGAAGCTTTCTTT	CASGPTAQNTEAFF
TRBV5-1	TRBJ1-1	.	.	TGCGCCAGCAGGGTTCAGACAGGACTTGAAGCTTTCTTT	CASRVQTGLEAFF
TRBV2	TRBJ1-2	few	.	TGTGCCAGCTCATCCACGTTGAGCTATGGCTACACCTTC	CASSSTLSYGYTF
TRBV27	TRBJ2-1	.	TRBD2	TGTGCCAGCAGTTTAGGGGCTAGCGGGGTCGGCAATGAGCAGTTCTTC	CASSLGASGVGNEQFF
TRBV19	TRBJ2-5	.	TRBD2	TGTGCCAGTAGCCTGACTAGCGGGGGAGAGACCCAGTACTTC	CASSLTSGGETQYF
TRBV30	TRBJ1-5	.	.	TGTGCCTGGAGTGCGAGAGACAATCAGCCCCAGCATTTT	CAWSARDNQPQHF
TRBV10-3	TRBJ1-6	.	TRBD1	TGTGCCATCAAGGGGGCGGATAATTCACCCCTCCACTTT	CAIKGADNSPLHF
TRBV7-5	TRBJ1-2	.	.	TGTGTCAGAAGCACGAAACAGGGGGCCGATGGCTACACCTTC	CVRSTKQGADGYTF
TRBV25-1	TRBJ2-7	once	TRBD1	TGTGCCAGCAGACCTCCGGGACAGGCCTACGAGCAGTACTTC	CASRPPGQAYEQYF
TRBV5-4	TRBJ2-7	.	.	TGTGCCAGCAGGAGGGGGGGGAGCTCCTACGAGCAGTACTTC	CASRRGGSSYEQYF
TRBV7-9	TRBJ2-7	few	TRBD2	TGTGCCAGCAGCCCCCCCGGGGGGGGGCTCTACGAGCAGTACTTC	CASSPPGGGLYEQYF
TRBV5-1	TRBJ1-2	.	.	TGCCCTGGAGGGGATCGGGGAATTTATGGCTACACCTTC	CPGGDRGIYGYTF
TRBV7-2	TRBJ1-1	.	TRBD1	TGTGCCAGCAGCTTAGCCACAGGGGTTCGTACTGAAGCTTTCTTT	CASSLATGVRTEAFF
TRBV20-1	TRBJ1-4	.	.	TGCAGTGCTAGTGGAATACCCGAGGAAAAACTGTTTTTT	CSASGIPEEKLFF
TRBV9	TRBJ1-1	.	.	TGTGCCAGCAGCGTAGATCTCAGGAACACTGAAGCTTTCTTT	CASSVDLRNTEAFF
TRBV13	TRBJ1-2	.	TRBD1	TGTGCCAGCAGCGCGTCGGGACAGGGGAGGTATGGCTACACCTTC	CASSASGQGRYGYTF
TRBV11-2	TRBJ1-2	.	.	TGTGCCAGCTTCGATGGCTACACCTTC	CASFDGYTF
TRBV18	TRBJ1-2	few	TRBD1	TGTGCCAGCTCACCAGGGGGACAGGGACTCGGCTACACCTTC	CASSPGGQGLGYTF
TRBV6-5	TRBJ1-2	.	TRBD1	TGTGCCAGCAAACTAACAGGGGGCGCAGGCTACACCTTC	CASKLTGGAGYTF
TRBV5-5	TRBJ1-5	.	.	TGTGCCAGCTCCGGGGCGAGGGAGGGACAGCCCCAGCATTTT	CASSGAREGQPQHF
TRBV19	TRBJ2-1	.	TRBD2	TGTGCCACCATGGAATCGGGGGGAAATGAGCAGTTCTTC	CATMESGGNEQFF
TRBV29-1	TRBJ1-1	.	.	TGCAGCGTTGATAGTTTGGCAGGCCGAGAAGCTTTCTTT	CSVDSLAGREAFF
TRBV18	TRBJ2-7	.	TRBD1	TGTGCCAGCTCAGCTACAGGGGGGTACGAGCAGTACTTC	CASSATGGYEQYF
TRBV7-9	TRBJ1-4	.	.	TGTGCCAGCAGCTTACGAGACAGCCTGATGAGTGAAAAACTGTTTTTT	CASSLRDSLMSEKLFF
TRBV12-3/TRBV12-4	TRBJ1-5	.	.	TGTGCCAGCAGTTTTGGGGACTATCAGCCCCAGCATTTT	CASSFGDYQPQHF
TRBV9	TRBJ1-2	.	.	TGTGCCAGCAGCGTAGTCGCAGAATCGGGAGGCTACACCTTC	CASSVVAESGGYTF
TRBV27	TRBJ2-7	.	.	TGTGCCAGCAGTCCCTTAGGGGGGGTACACTACGAGCAGTACTTC	CASSPLGGVHYEQYF
TRBV19	TRBJ1-4	.	.	TGTGCCAGTAGTCGGAGCGAAAAACTGTTTTTT	CASSRSEKLFF
TRBV19	TRBJ1-1	once	.	TGTGCCACCCGGACAGACATGAACACTGAAGCTTTCTTT	CATRTDMNTEAFF
TRBV7-8	TRBJ1-5	once	TRBD1	TGTGCCAGCAGCTTAGAGGCAGGGGGAAATCAGCCCCAGCATTTT	CASSLEAGGNQPQHF
TRBV28	TRBJ2-3	few	.	TGTGCCAGCAGTCCGGCTCTAGCGCGGCAGTTTCCGACGCAGTATTTT	CASSPALARQFPTQYF
TRBV10-1	TRBJ2-5	.	TRBD2	TGCGCCAGCAGTGAGGGGCGGGGGGGGCCCCAGGAGACCCAGTACTTC	CASSEGRGGPQETQYF
TRBV29-1	TRBJ2-1	.	.	TGCAGCGTTGGACTTGAGCAGTTCTTC	CSVGLEQFF
TRBV12-1	TRBJ1-5	.	.	TGTGCGCTAAATTCTGGCCCCGGGACAGTGTGGGATAGCAATCAGCCCCAGCATTTT	CALNSGPGTVWDSNQPQHF
TRBV18	TRBJ1-5	.	.	TGTGCCAGCTCAGAGAATCTTAGCAATCAGCCCCAGCATTTT	CASSENLSNQPQHF
TRBV18	TRBJ1-1	.	TRBD1	TGTGCCAGCTCACCCCAACAGGGGAGTATGAACACTGAAGCTTTCTTT	CASSPQQGSMNTEAFF
TRBV18	TRBJ1-5	.	TRBD1	TGTGCCAGCTCACCAGGGGACAGGAATCAGCCCCAGCATTTT	CASSPGDRNQPQHF
TRBV5-1	TRBJ2-4	.	.	TGCGCCAGCAGCAGAGGGACTCCTCAGGGTGACATTCAGTACTTC	CASSRGTPQGDIQYF